These 22 T cell receptor beta chains were sequenced from one sample in a study of type 1 regulatory T cells. TCRdb itself ran the reads through MiXCR, one entry per CDR3 protein. The data hold over 55,000 distinct CDR3 sequences, with about 62% observed a single time. Antigens of these TCRs are unknown. The sample comprised cultured T cells, either the whole culture or a sorted T cell fraction (not recorded which). Subset described: Tr1-enriched cell product generated in vitro against host alloantigens. Receptors were obtained from a human donor in good health.

V gene TRBV4-2 combines with J gene TRBJ2-5, with no clear D. This CDR3 is 13 amino acids long. The ends were cut back, 0 bases at V and 5 bases at J, with 7 bases in the middle. Germline assignment: CDR1 LGHNA and CDR2 YNFKEQ. This chain's CDR3 is CASSQDWAETQYF. The CDR3 bases are TGTGCCAGCAGCCAAGATTGGGCGGAGACCCAGTACTTC.

V and J are TRBV30 and TRBJ2-3, with 12 nucleotides matching TRBD2. V lost 4 bases, J lost 1 base, and 6 bases stayed unmatched. The CDR3 runs 16 residues. Per germline, CDR1 GTSNPN and CDR2 SVGIG (reference sequence). CDR3 sequence reads: CAWTSGRAFGTDTQYF. The CDR3 DNA reads TGTGCCTGGACTAGCGGGAGGGCTTTTGGCACAGATACGCAGTATTTT.

V gene TRBV20-1 combines with J gene TRBJ2-3; TRBD2 agrees at 11 bases. Germline CDR1 reads DFQATT; CDR2 reads SNEGSKA (reference sequence). Losses at the gene ends were 6 bases for V and 6 bases for J; bases not matched to a gene: 11. This CDR3 is built from 15 residues. The CDR3 region is CSAHGTSGQFDTQYF. The CDR3, as DNA: TGCAGTGCCCATGGGACTAGCGGTCAATTCGATACGCAGTATTTT.

The chain uses TRBV20-1 and TRBJ2-7; weak D call: TRBD2 (5 bases). Looked up from germline, CDR1 is DFQATT and CDR2 is SNEGSKA (reference sequence). Trimming removed 7 bases from V and 2 bases from J, with 21 bases in between. The CDR3 is made up of 15 amino acids. For the CDR3, the DNA is TGCAGTGTTGTCGGAGGACCCGTGTCTACCTACGAGCAGTACTTC. Its protein product is CSVVGGPVSTYEQYF.

V usage is TRBV14 and J usage is TRBJ1-1; TRBD1 matches 7 bases. Trimming at V came to 1 base and at J to 2 bases, leaving 10 bases not matched to a gene. Germline-derived CDR1 and CDR2 are SGHDN and FVKESK. CDR3 length: 17 residues. In DNA form, the CDR3 reads TGTGCCAGCAGCCAAGCCGAGGGGGCGCGGGATAACACTGAAGCTTTCTTT. Amino acid sequence: CASSQAEGARDNTEAFF.

This clonotype is large by share. The rearrangement uses TRBV6-5 and TRBJ1-5; TRBD1 agrees at 8 bases. The CDR3 is 15 amino acids. The V gene end was trimmed by 6 bases and the J gene end by 3 bases; junction bases not matched to a gene: 7. CDR1 MNHEY and CDR2 SVGAGI come from the germline V gene. Here the CDR3 DNA reads TGTGCCAGCAGACCCACAGGGGGAGTCAATCAGCCCCAGCATTTT. Protein: CASRPTGGVNQPQHF.

CDR3 loop: CASRAQGTGTEQFF. The DNA for the CDR3 is TGTGCCAGCAGGGCGCAGGGGACCGGCACTGAGCAGTTCTTC. V usage is TRBV2 and J usage is TRBJ2-1, with a possible D match to TRBD1 (6 bases). The length of the CDR3 is 14 residues. Trimming took 6 bases from V and 9 from J, leaving 18 bases between them. In germline, CDR1 is SNHLY, CDR2 FYNNEI.

The V call is TRBV3-1, the J call TRBJ1-5, with 8 nucleotides matching TRBD1. CDR3 length equals 14 residues. The V and J ends lost 3 bases and 7 bases, in that order; junction bases with no gene match: 5. The germline gives CDR1 LGHDT, CDR2 YNNKEL (reference sequence). The chain's CDR3 is CASSHRTGRQPQHF. The DNA of the CDR3 is TGTGCCAGCAGCCATAGGACAGGGCGGCAGCCCCAGCATTTT.

This chain uses TRBV12-3 or TRBV12-4 with TRBJ2-1, with 9 bases lining up with TRBD2. J was trimmed by 10 bases and V by 2 bases; bases with no gene match: 9. The CDR3 totals 15 residues. The CDR3 sequence: CASSLLAGGGGEQFF. CDR3 nucleotides: TGTGCCAGCAGTTTACTCGCGGGAGGGGGAGGCGAGCAGTTCTTC.

This clonotype has only a few counts. The CDR3, as DNA: TGTGCCACCAGCAGAGACGAGAGGAGGCTAGCGGGAGGCCTGGGCAATGAGCAGTTCTTC. Translated: CATSRDERRLAGGLGNEQFF. The chain has TRBV15 and TRBJ2-1; 11 bases map to TRBD2. The CDR3 is made up of 20 amino acids. Germline CDR1 LNHNV, CDR2 YYDKDF (reference sequence). V trimming: 0 bases; J trimming: 6 bases; junction bases outside the gene matches: 16. The full variable domain, rest sourced from reference TRBV15 and TRBJ2-1, is DAMVIQNPRYQVTQFGKPVTLSCSQTLNHNVMYWYQQKSSQAPKLLFHYYDKDFNNEADTPDNFQSRRPNTSFCFLDIRSPGLGDTAMYLCATSRDERRLAGGLGNEQFFGPGTRLTVL.

The chain recombines TRBV21-1 with TRBJ1-6; the D call TRBD1 from the table was never checked on the DNA. TRBV21-1 is recorded as a pseudogene. This CDR3 contains 20 residues. CDR3 in amino acids: CASSPRTGIKSETLNSPLHF. CDR3 nucleotides: TGTGCCAGCAGCCCCCGGACAGGGATCAAGTCAGAAACCTTAAATTCACCCCTCCACTTT.

This clonotype was detected only a few times. The chain employs TRBV28 and TRBJ2-5; a weak D match, TRBD2 (6 bases). Germline CDR1 and CDR2: MDHEN and SYDVKM. V dropped 8 bases and J dropped 2 bases, with 15 bases sitting between them. The CDR3 length is 14 residues. CDR3 nucleotides: TGTGCCAGCTCCTTGGCACTAGCTCAAGAGACCCAGTACTTC. Its translation: CASSLALAQETQYF.

The rearrangement uses TRBV20-1 and TRBJ2-4, with D possibly matching TRBD2 (7 bases). Trimming cost V 0 bases and J 0 bases, with 18 bases left between them. CDR1 and CDR2 from the germline V gene are DFQATT and SNEGSKA (reference sequence). The CDR3 sequence is 18 residues long. CDR3 in DNA: TGCAGTGCTAGAGAACCGCGGGGGCAGAAACTAGCCAAAAACATTCAGTACTTC. Protein: CSAREPRGQKLAKNIQYF.

V is TRBV5-1 and J is TRBJ2-7; 8 positions match TRBD2. The trim removed 0 bases at V and 0 bases at J, leaving 2 bases unmatched. Germline CDR1 reads SGHRS; CDR2 reads YFSETQ. This CDR3 is 15 amino acids long. CDR3 bases: TGCGCCAGCAGCTTGGCGGGAGGGACCTCCTACGAGCAGTACTTC. Its translation: CASSLAGGTSYEQYF. The whole variable domain, remainder taken from reference TRBV5-1 and TRBJ2-7, is KAGVTQTPRYLIKTRGQQVTLSCSPISGHRSVSWYQQTPGQGLQFLFEYFSETQRNKGNFPGRFSGRQFSNSRSEMNVSTLELGDSALYLCASSLAGGTSYEQYFGPGTRLTVT.

This sequence joins TRBV5-1 and TRBJ2-3; 14 bases match TRBD2. Trimming cost V 6 bases and J 1 base; bases outside gene matches: 7. The CDR3 spans 17 residues. Looked up from germline, CDR1 is SGHRS and CDR2 is YFSETQ. The CDR3, as DNA: TGCGCCAGCAACCACGGGACTAGCGGGAGAGGCACAGATACGCAGTATTTT. Amino acids: CASNHGTSGRGTDTQYF. Together with reference TRBV5-1 and TRBJ2-3, the CDR3 gives the full variable domain: KAGVTQTPRYLIKTRGQQVTLSCSPISGHRSVSWYQQTPGQGLQFLFEYFSETQRNKGNFPGRFSGRQFSNSRSEMNVSTLELGDSALYLCASNHGTSGRGTDTQYFGPGTRLTVL.

The rearrangement links TRBV6-2 or TRBV6-3 to TRBJ2-7, with TRBD2 matching over 10 bases. The CDR3 sequence is 15 residues long. V trimming: 6 bases; J trimming: 2 bases; junction bases outside the gene matches: 7. CDR1 and CDR2 (germline): MNHEY, SVGEGT. The CDR3 sequence is CASRSGRADTYEQYF. CDR3 coding DNA: TGTGCCAGCAGGAGCGGGAGGGCCGACACCTACGAGCAGTACTTC.

The J gene is TRBJ2-1, the V gene TRBV7-9; 7 bases align to TRBD1. The CDR3 has 17 amino acids. Germline loops: CDR1 SEHNR, CDR2 FQNEAQ (reference sequence). V lost 5 bases and J lost 4; bases outside the gene matches: 14. The CDR3 region is CASSPTKGGGFYNEQFF. The CDR3 bases are TGTGCCAGCAGCCCCACCAAAGGGGGCGGATTTTACAATGAGCAGTTCTTC.

This clonotype was observed once. A read error may account for a junction end that differs from germline. The chain links TRBV19 to TRBJ1-5; 10 positions agree with TRBD1. The germline CDR1 and CDR2 sequences are LNHDA and SQIVND (reference sequence). CDR3 size: 15 residues. The chain's CDR3 is CASSRGTGENQPQQF. The CDR3, as DNA: TGTGCCAGTAGTAGGGGGACAGGGGAAAATCAGCCCCAGCAGTTT.

This clonotype occurred a few times. The chain uses TRBV18 and TRBJ2-3; 11 bases fit TRBD2. Germline-derived CDR1 and CDR2 are KGHSH and LQKENI. This CDR3 contains 18 residues. The V gene end was trimmed by 4 bases and the J gene end by 6 bases; junction bases not matched to a gene: 15. This chain's CDR3 is CASSLDLAGGPNPDTQYF. The CDR3 nucleotides read TGTGCCAGCTCACTGGATCTAGCGGGAGGTCCTAACCCGGATACGCAGTATTTT.

CDR3 coding DNA: TGTGCCAGCAGCCCACCTGGACTAGTTTTCGGTGAGCAGTTCTTC. It translates to CASSPPGLVFGEQFF. J is TRBJ2-1 and V is TRBV9, with TRBD2 identical over 7 bases. The CDR3 has 15 residues. Trimming cost V 4 bases and J 9 bases; bases outside gene matches: 13. Germline V gene sequence: CDR1 SGDLS, CDR2 YYNGEE.

There are a few counts of this clonotype. J is TRBJ2-3 and V is TRBV3-1; no definite D call. This CDR3 comprises 15 residues. CDR1 LGHDT and CDR2 YNNKEL come from the germline V gene (reference sequence). V was shortened by 0 bases and J by 4 bases, with 11 bases between the two germline ends. This CDR3 is CASSQDQVVADTQYF. In DNA form, the CDR3 reads TGTGCCAGCAGCCAAGATCAGGTAGTGGCAGATACGCAGTATTTT.

On this clonotype itself: The conserved phenylalanine or tryptophan is not found at the CDR3 terminus, so this likely reflects a read error. This chain connects TRBV7-2 to TRBJ2-7, with D perhaps matching TRBD1 (6 bases). The germline V gene encodes CDR1 SGHTA and CDR2 FQGNSA. The CDR3 has 13 residues. V was pared by 4 bases and J by 7 bases, with 14 bases between. The CDR3 reads CASSSGERREQYL. The DNA for the CDR3 is TGTGCCAGCAGCTCAGGGGAAAGGAGAGAGCAGTACCTC.